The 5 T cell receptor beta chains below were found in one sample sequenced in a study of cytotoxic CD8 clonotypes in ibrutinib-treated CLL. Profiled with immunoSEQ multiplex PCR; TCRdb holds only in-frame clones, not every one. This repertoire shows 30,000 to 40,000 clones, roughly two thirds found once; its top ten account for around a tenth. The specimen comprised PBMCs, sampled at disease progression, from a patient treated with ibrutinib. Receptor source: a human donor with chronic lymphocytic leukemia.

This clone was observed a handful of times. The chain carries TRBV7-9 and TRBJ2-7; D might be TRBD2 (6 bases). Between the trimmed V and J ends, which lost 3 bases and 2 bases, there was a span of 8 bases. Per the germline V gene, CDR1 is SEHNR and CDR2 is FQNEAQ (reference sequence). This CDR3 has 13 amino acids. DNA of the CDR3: TGTGCCAGCAGCTTTGGCGGGACCTACGAGCAGTACTTC. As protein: CASSFGGTYEQYF. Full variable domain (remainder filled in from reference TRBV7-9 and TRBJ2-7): DTGVSQNPRHKITKRGQNVTFRCDPISEHNRLYWYRQTLGQGPEFLTYFQNEAQLEKSRLLSDRFSAERPKGSFSTLEIQRTEQGDSAMYLCASSFGGTYEQYFGPGTRLTVT.

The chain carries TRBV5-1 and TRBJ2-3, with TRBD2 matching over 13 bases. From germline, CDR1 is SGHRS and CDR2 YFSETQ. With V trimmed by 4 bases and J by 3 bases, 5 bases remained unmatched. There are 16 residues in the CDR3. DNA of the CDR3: TGCGCCAGCAGCGGGGGGACTAGCGGGGTTACAGATACGCAGTATTTT. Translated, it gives CASSGGTSGVTDTQYF. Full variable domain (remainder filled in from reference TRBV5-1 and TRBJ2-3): KAGVTQTPRYLIKTRGQQVTLSCSPISGHRSVSWYQQTPGQGLQFLFEYFSETQRNKGNFPGRFSGRQFSNSRSEMNVSTLELGDSALYLCASSGGTSGVTDTQYFGPGTRLTVL.

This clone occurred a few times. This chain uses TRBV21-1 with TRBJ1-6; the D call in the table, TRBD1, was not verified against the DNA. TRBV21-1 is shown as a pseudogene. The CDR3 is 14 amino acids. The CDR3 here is CASSRHRGNSPLHF. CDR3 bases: TGTGCCAGCAGCCGACACAGGGGGAACTCACCCCTCCACTTT.

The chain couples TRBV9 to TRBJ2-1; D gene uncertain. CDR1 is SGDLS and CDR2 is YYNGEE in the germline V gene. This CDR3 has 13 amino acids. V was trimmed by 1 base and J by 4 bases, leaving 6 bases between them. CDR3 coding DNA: TGTGCCAGCAGCGTACCCGGGTACAATGAGCAGTTCTTC. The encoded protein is CASSVPGYNEQFF.

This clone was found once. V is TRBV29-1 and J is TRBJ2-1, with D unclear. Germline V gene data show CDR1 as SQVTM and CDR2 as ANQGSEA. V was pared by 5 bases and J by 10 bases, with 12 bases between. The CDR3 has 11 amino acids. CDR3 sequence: CSVKRGEEQFF. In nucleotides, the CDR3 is TGCAGCGTTAAGCGCGGAGAAGAGCAGTTCTTC.